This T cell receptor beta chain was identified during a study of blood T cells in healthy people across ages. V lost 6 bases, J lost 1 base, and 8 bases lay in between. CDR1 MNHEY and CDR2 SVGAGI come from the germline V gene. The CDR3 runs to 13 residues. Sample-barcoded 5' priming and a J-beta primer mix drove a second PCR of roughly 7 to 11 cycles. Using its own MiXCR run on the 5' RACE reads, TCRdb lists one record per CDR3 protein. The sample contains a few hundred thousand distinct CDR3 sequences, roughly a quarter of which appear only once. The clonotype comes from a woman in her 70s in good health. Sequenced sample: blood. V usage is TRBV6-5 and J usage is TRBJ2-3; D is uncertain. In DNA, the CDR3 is TGTGCCAGCAGAACCGCGGGCACAGATACGCAGTATTTT. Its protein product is CASRTAGTDTQYF.